What follows are 5 T cell receptor beta chains derived from one specimen sequenced in a study of OX40 agonist ivuxolimab in advanced cancers. Sequencing was performed with immunoSEQ multiplex PCR; in TCRdb, only in-frame clones are kept and a portion is missing. Of 57,000 or so clones in the sample, just over 85% were seen once. The specimen comprised CD4+ or CD8+ T cells sorted from blood, sampled in a trial of the OX40 agonist ivuxolimab. The source is an adult with an advanced solid tumor such as melanoma, head and neck, liver or kidney cancer.

V and J are TRBV11-2 and TRBJ1-1, with 10 positions matching TRBD1. Looked up from germline, CDR1 is SGHAT and CDR2 is FQNNGV. V dropped 5 bases and J dropped 6; count of bases not matched to a gene: 9. This CDR3 comprises 15 residues. The CDR3 here is CASSPPGQGVPEAFF. In DNA form, the CDR3 reads TGTGCCAGCAGCCCACCTGGACAGGGGGTGCCTGAAGCTTTCTTT.

With respect to this clone: This may arise from a read error, as a much more abundant clone is one base away. The sample holds other DNA sequences that translate to the same CDR3. The rearrangement uses TRBV5-1 and TRBJ1-5; 7 bases align to TRBD1. The V gene end was trimmed by 4 bases and the J gene end by 0 bases; junction bases not matched to a gene: 13. The CDR3 consists of 18 residues. CDR1 is SGHRS, CDR2 YFSETQ, per germline. CDR3 region: CASSTGIRGGSSNQPQHF. The CDR3 DNA sequence: TGCGCCAGCAGCACAGGTATCAGGGGGGGCTCTAGCAATCAGCCCCAGCATTTT.

The V gene is TRBV2, the J gene TRBJ2-6; TRBD1 aligns across 10 bases. The CDR3 contains 20 residues. Per germline, CDR1 SNHLY and CDR2 FYNNEI. The V and J ends lost 6 bases and 2 bases, in that order; junction bases with no gene match: 16. CDR3 nucleotide sequence: TGTGCCAGCAGCCACCGGGACAGGGGTAAAAGTTCTCCTGGGGCCAACGTCCTGACTTTC. Translating gives CASSHRDRGKSSPGANVLTF.

This chain links TRBV6-1 with TRBJ2-7, with D hard to call. Trimming stripped 3 bases from V and 0 bases from J, with 18 bases between. Germline assignment: CDR1 MNHNS and CDR2 SASEGT. This CDR3 contains 17 residues. The CDR3 protein is CASSDYISLRSSYEQYF. The CDR3 DNA reads as TGTGCCAGCAGTGATTATATCTCTCTCAGGAGCTCCTACGAGCAGTACTTC.

By proportion, this clone is medium-sized. The J gene is TRBJ1-1, the V gene TRBV2; weak D call: TRBD1 (5 bases). There are 13 residues in the CDR3. Trimming removed 7 bases at V and 10 bases at J, with 19 bases between. Germline CDR1 is SNHLY and CDR2 is FYNNEI. CDR3 sequence (DNA): TGTGCCAGCATAATTGAGCGGGACGGCGTAGCTTTCTTT. Translation: CASIIERDGVAFF.